The rows below give T cell receptor beta chains drawn from one sample of a study of T cell responses to AZD1222 COVID-19 vaccine. The protocol was immunoSEQ multiplex PCR, while the TCRdb copy is restricted to in-frame clones and leaves out a portion. The sample records 150,000 to 200,000 clones, less than 90% being singletons. The specimen was peripheral blood, collected on day 0 of AZD1222 vaccination. The receptor set was obtained from an adult in good health. Each CDR3 is given with its conserved first and last residue. D genes are given only for firm matches. Clone sizes are given selectively: once, few, many, or a class where the clone is expanded.

V	size	J	D	DNA	CDR3
TRBV5-4	.	TRBJ2-7	TRBD1	TGTGCCAGCAGCACGAGACAGGGGACCGACGAGCAGTACTTC	CASSTRQGTDEQYF
TRBV10-3	.	TRBJ1-1	.	TGTGCCATCAGTGATTGGGGGTTGGGCACTGAAGCTTTCTTT	CAISDWGLGTEAFF
TRBV20-1	.	TRBJ1-1	TRBD1	TGCAGTGCTTGTGACAGGGTCATGAACACTGAAGCTTTCTTT	CSACDRVMNTEAFF
TRBV28	once	TRBJ1-6	.	TGTGCCAGCAGCTTTGGGGGGCCTAATTCACCCCTCCACTTT	CASSFGGPNSPLHF
TRBV3-1/TRBV3-2	.	TRBJ2-2	TRBD1	TGTGCCAGCAGCCATCCTCGGACAGGGTACACCGGGGAGCTGTTTTTT	CASSHPRTGYTGELFF
TRBV21-1	.	TRBJ1-2	.	TGTGCCAGCAACCCGACAGGGGCTAACTATGGCTACACCTTC	CASNPTGANYGYTF
TRBV3-1/TRBV3-2	.	TRBJ2-7	.	TGTGCCAGCAGCCAAGCGGTACGCGATATCGTCTACGAGCAGTACTTC	CASSQAVRDIVYEQYF
TRBV19	.	TRBJ2-5	TRBD2	TGTGCCAGTAGCCCCGGACTAGCGTTAGAGACCCAGTACTTC	CASSPGLALETQYF
TRBV28	.	TRBJ2-4	.	TGTGCCAGCAGTTTAGGAGGGACCAAAAACATTCAGTACTTC	CASSLGGTKNIQYF
TRBV4-3	.	TRBJ1-2	TRBD1	TGCGCCAGCAGCCGGACCGGGACAGGGAATGGCTACACCTTC	CASSRTGTGNGYTF
TRBV7-2	.	TRBJ2-2	TRBD2	TGTGCCAGCAGCTACCCCGTGGGACTAGCGGGAGGGTTCGGGGAGCTGTTTTTT	CASSYPVGLAGGFGELFF
TRBV19	.	TRBJ2-2	.	TGTGCCAGTAGCGCGGGACCTCTCACCGGGGAGCTGTTTTTT	CASSAGPLTGELFF
TRBV7-6	.	TRBJ1-3	.	TGTGCCAGCAGCCCTCTACCGCCTTTAGGGAGGACTGGAAACACCATATATTTT	CASSPLPPLGRTGNTIYF
TRBV20-1	.	TRBJ2-2	.	TGCAGTGCTAGGTCCACCGGGGAGCTGTTTTTT	CSARSTGELFF
TRBV5-6	.	TRBJ1-5	.	TGTGCCAGCAGCTTGAGTGTCCGTGGGCCCCAGCATTTT	CASSLSVRGPQHF
TRBV20-1	few	TRBJ1-1	.	TGCAGTGCTAGAGTTTCTGAAGCTTTCTTT	CSARVSEAFF
TRBV3-1/TRBV3-2	.	TRBJ2-1	TRBD2	TGTGCCAGCAGCCAAGTAACTAGCGGGAGGGCCTCTGCCTTAAATGAGCAGTTCTTC	CASSQVTSGRASALNEQFF
TRBV6-2/TRBV6-3	.	TRBJ2-7	TRBD1	TGTGCCAGCAGTCACCGGACAGGCGAAGTCCAGCAGTACTTC	CASSHRTGEVQQYF
TRBV28	.	TRBJ2-7	TRBD2	TGTGCCATCTCTTTCGGGCTAGCGGGCGGCTACGAGCAGTACTTC	CAISFGLAGGYEQYF
TRBV2	.	TRBJ1-5	TRBD1	TGTGCCAGCAGGGGAGGTACAGGGGTCTCTAATCAGCCCCAGCATTTT	CASRGGTGVSNQPQHF
TRBV5-1	.	TRBJ2-1	TRBD1	TGCGCCAGCAGCTACCGGGACAGATACAATGAGCAGTTCTTC	CASSYRDRYNEQFF
TRBV6-4	.	TRBJ1-3	.	TGTGCCAGCGGCTACGGAAACACCATATATTTT	CASGYGNTIYF
TRBV5-1	few	TRBJ2-7	TRBD1	TGCGCCAGCAGCCTGGGACAGATAGCCTACGAGCAGTACTTC	CASSLGQIAYEQYF
TRBV7-9	.	TRBJ1-1	.	TGTGCCAGCAGCCGGGAGGGTAGCGGCACTGAAGCTTTCTTT	CASSREGSGTEAFF
TRBV11-2	.	TRBJ1-5	TRBD1	TGTGCCAGCAGCTCCGGGACAGGCTTTTATCAGCCCCAGCATTTT	CASSSGTGFYQPQHF
TRBV13	.	TRBJ2-1	TRBD2	TGTGCCAGCAGCCCCCGCCAGTTAGCGGGGGGGTCGGGTGAGCAGTTCTTC	CASSPRQLAGGSGEQFF
TRBV30	.	TRBJ1-6	.	TGTGCCTGGATGAATGGGGCAGGGCATGGCTATAATTCACCCCTCCACTTT	CAWMNGAGHGYNSPLHF
TRBV7-3	few	TRBJ2-2	.	TGTGCCAGCAGCCCCGACACCGGGGAGCTGTTTTTT	CASSPDTGELFF
TRBV25-1	.	TRBJ1-2	.	TGTGCCAGCAGTGAATCAGGGGCGCGGGGCTACACCTTC	CASSESGARGYTF
TRBV10-3	.	TRBJ2-1	TRBD1	TGTGCCATCAGAACTGACAGGGAAAATGAGCAGTTCTTC	CAIRTDRENEQFF
TRBV7-2	.	TRBJ2-6	TRBD1	TGTGCCAGCAGCTTAACGACAGGGGCTGGGGCCAACGTCCTGACTTTC	CASSLTTGAGANVLTF
TRBV10-3	.	TRBJ1-4	.	TGTGCCATCAGTCCGGGGGGGGAGAATGAAAAACTGTTTTTT	CAISPGGENEKLFF
TRBV25-1	.	TRBJ2-3	.	TGTGCCAGCAGTGAAAGTCCAGGGAGCCGAAAACGTACAGATACGCAGTATTTT	CASSESPGSRKRTDTQYF
TRBV5-1	.	TRBJ1-1	TRBD1	TGCGCCAGCAGCCTGGACAGGGTAAACACTGAAGCTTTCTTT	CASSLDRVNTEAFF
TRBV28	.	TRBJ2-1	TRBD1	TGTGCCAGCAGCATCGGGACAGCAAACTACAATGAGCAGTTCTTC	CASSIGTANYNEQFF
TRBV6-5	.	TRBJ1-6	.	TGTGCCAGCTATGAGGGGACTGCAAATTCACCCCTCCACTTT	CASYEGTANSPLHF
TRBV19	.	TRBJ1-5	.	TGTGCCAGTAGTAAGGGTAGCAATCAGCCCCAGCATTTT	CASSKGSNQPQHF
TRBV7-2	.	TRBJ1-1	.	TGTGCCAGCAGCTTAGCGGTTGACAGAAACACTGAAGCTTTCTTT	CASSLAVDRNTEAFF
TRBV11-3	once	TRBJ1-6	.	TGTGCCAGCAGTACCGGGGTTGATTCACCCCTCCACTTT	CASSTGVDSPLHF
TRBV2	.	TRBJ2-1	.	TGTGCCAGGACATACGGCGGGGAGCTCTACAATGAGCAGTTCTTC	CARTYGGELYNEQFF
TRBV4-2	.	TRBJ1-5	.	TGTGCCAGCAGCCAAACCCGCAATCAGCCCCAGCATTTT	CASSQTRNQPQHF